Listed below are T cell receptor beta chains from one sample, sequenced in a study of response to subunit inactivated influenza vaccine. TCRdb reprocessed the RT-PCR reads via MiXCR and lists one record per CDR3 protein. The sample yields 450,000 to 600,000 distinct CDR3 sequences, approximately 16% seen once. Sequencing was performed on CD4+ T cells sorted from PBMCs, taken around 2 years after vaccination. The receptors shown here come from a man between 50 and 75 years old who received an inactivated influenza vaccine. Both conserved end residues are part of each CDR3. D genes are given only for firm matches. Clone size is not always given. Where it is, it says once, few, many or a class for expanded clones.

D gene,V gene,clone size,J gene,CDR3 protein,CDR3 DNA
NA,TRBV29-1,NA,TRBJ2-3,CSVPVGGQTTDTQYF,TGCAGCGTTCCCGTCGGGGGCCAGACAACAGATACGCAGTATTTT
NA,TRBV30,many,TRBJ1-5,CAWSVRGISNQPQHF,TGTGCCTGGAGTGTACGGGGCATTAGCAATCAGCCCCAGCATTTT
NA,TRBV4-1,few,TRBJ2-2,CASSQEVNTGELFF,TGCGCCAGCAGCCAAGAAGTGAACACCGGGGAGCTGTTTTTT
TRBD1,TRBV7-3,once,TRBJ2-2,CASSIRGRNTGELFF,TGTGCCAGCAGCATCAGGGGGCGGAACACCGGGGAGCTGTTTTTT
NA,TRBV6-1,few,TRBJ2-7,CASKMLAVESSYEQYF,TGTGCCAGCAAAATGCTAGCCGTAGAATCCTCCTACGAGCAGTACTTC
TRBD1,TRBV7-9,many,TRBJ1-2,CASSPQGQGFYGYTF,TGTGCCAGCAGCCCGCAGGGACAGGGCTTCTATGGCTACACCTTC
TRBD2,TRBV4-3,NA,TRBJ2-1,CASSQGLAGGGSYNEQFF,TGCGCCAGCAGCCAAGGACTAGCGGGAGGGGGCTCCTACAATGAGCAGTTCTTC
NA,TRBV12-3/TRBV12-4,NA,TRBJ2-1,CPSSLTGNNEQFF,TGTCCCAGCAGTTTAACAGGAAACAATGAGCAGTTCTTC
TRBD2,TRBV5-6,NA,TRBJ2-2,CASSLASGRNTGELFF,TGTGCCAGCAGCTTGGCTAGCGGGAGGAACACCGGGGAGCTGTTTTTT
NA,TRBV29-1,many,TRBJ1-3,CSVGGLERDRSGNTIYF,TGCAGCGTGGGAGGACTAGAGAGGGACCGCTCTGGAAACACCATATATTTT
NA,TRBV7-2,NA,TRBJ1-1,CASSLDGGVTEAFF,TGTGCCAGCAGCCTTGATGGGGGAGTCACTGAAGCTTTCTTT
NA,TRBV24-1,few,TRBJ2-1,CATSDFRGNEQFF,TGTGCCACCAGTGACTTCAGGGGAAATGAGCAGTTCTTC
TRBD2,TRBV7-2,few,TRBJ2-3,CASSSAGTSSTDTQYF,TGTGCCAGCAGCTCAGCGGGAACGTCTAGCACAGATACGCAGTATTTT
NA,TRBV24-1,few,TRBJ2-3,CATSDRGYTDTQYF,TGTGCCACCAGTGATCGGGGTTACACAGATACGCAGTATTTT
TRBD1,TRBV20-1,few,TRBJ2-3,CSASQGAKIVSSTDTQYF,TGCAGTGCCTCCCAGGGGGCGAAAATCGTTTCTAGCACAGATACGCAGTATTTT
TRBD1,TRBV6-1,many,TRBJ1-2,CASNTGTGNYGYTF,TGTGCCAGCAACACCGGGACAGGGAACTATGGCTACACCTTC
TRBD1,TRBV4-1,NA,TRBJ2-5,CASSQGRDRAQTQYF,TGCGCCAGCAGCCAGGGCCGGGACAGGGCCCAGACCCAGTACTTC
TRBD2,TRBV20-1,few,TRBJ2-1,CSARDRTSGDEQFF,TGCAGTGCTAGAGATCGGACTAGCGGGGATGAGCAGTTCTTC
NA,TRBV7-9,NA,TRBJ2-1,CASRTPKGSYNEQFF,TGTGCCAGCAGAACCCCTAAAGGCTCCTACAATGAGCAGTTCTTC
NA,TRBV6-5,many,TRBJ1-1,CASSYGQNTEAFF,TGTGCCAGCAGTTACGGCCAGAACACTGAAGCTTTCTTT
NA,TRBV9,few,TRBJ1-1,CASSVVGGSGSTEAFF,TGTGCCAGCAGCGTAGTAGGGGGGTCCGGGAGCACTGAAGCTTTCTTT
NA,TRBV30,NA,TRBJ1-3,CAWSGGQTSGNTIYF,TGTGCCTGGAGTGGGGGACAAACCTCTGGAAACACCATATATTTT
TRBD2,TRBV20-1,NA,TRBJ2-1,CSASPARGSSYNEQFF,TGCAGTGCTAGCCCCGCTCGCGGGAGCTCCTACAATGAGCAGTTCTTC
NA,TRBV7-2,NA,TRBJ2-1,CASSLVGDQQFF,TGTGCCAGCAGCTTAGTTGGGGACCAGCAGTTCTTC
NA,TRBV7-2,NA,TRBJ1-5,CASSLLFDQPQHF,TGTGCCAGCAGCTTACTTTTTGATCAGCCCCAGCATTTT
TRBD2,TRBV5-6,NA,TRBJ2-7,CASSFREGHYEQYF,TGTGCCAGCAGCTTCCGGGAGGGCCACTACGAGCAGTACTTC
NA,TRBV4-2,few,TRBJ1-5,CASSQDVLFVGPQHF,TGTGCCAGCAGCCAAGATGTCCTCTTTGTTGGGCCCCAGCATTTT
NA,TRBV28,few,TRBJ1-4,CASTDRGKNEKLFF,TGTGCCAGCACCGATAGAGGAAAGAATGAAAAACTGTTTTTT
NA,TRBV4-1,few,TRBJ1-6,CASSQATAIGGLSSPLHF,TGCGCCAGCAGCCAAGCCACCGCCATAGGAGGTTTGAGTTCACCCCTCCACTTT
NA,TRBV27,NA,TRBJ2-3,CASQTRRADTQYF,TGTGCCAGCCAAACCCGAAGGGCGGATACGCAGTATTTT
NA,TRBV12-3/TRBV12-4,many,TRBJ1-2,CASSLDRNYGYTF,TGTGCCAGCAGTTTGGACCGAAACTATGGCTACACCTTC
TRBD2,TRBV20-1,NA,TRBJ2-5,CSAPTSGGLRQETQYF,TGCAGTGCCCCGACTAGCGGGGGGCTCCGACAAGAGACCCAGTACTTC
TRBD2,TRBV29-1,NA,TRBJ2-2,CSVEALAGRTGELFF,TGCAGCGTTGAAGCCTTAGCGGGAAGGACCGGGGAGCTGTTTTTT
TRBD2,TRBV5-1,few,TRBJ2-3,CASRASGSPSTDTQYF,TGCGCCAGCAGAGCAAGCGGGAGCCCTAGCACAGATACGCAGTATTTT
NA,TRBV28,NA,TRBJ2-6,CASSLRTAGVSGANVLTF,TGTGCCAGCAGTTTAAGGACCGCCGGAGTCTCTGGGGCCAACGTCCTGACTTTC
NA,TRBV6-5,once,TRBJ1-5,CASSSERSGLGVGPPQHF,TGTGCCAGCAGTTCCGAGAGGTCGGGCCTAGGCGTGGGTCCGCCCCAGCATTTT
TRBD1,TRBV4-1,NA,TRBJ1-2,CASSQGTGGDTYGYTF,TGCGCCAGCAGCCAGGGGACAGGGGGCGACACCTATGGCTACACCTTC
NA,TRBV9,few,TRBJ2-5,CASSVGLTGETQYF,TGTGCCAGCAGCGTAGGGCTAACGGGAGAGACCCAGTACTTC
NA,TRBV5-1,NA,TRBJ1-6,CASSLGFGRTEYNSPLHF,TGCGCCAGCAGCTTGGGGTTCGGCAGGACAGAATATAATTCACCCCTCCACTTT
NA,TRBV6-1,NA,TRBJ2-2,CASSDMDRTGELFF,TGTGCCAGCAGTGACATGGACAGAACCGGGGAGCTGTTTTTT
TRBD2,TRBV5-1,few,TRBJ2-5,CASSPSGVGETQYF,TGCGCCAGCAGCCCTAGCGGGGTCGGAGAGACCCAGTACTTC
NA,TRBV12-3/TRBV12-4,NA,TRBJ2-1,CASSLAGLRGEQFF,TGTGCCAGCAGTTTAGCGGGATTGCGGGGTGAGCAGTTCTTC
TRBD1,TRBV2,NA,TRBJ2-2,CASRPGTGGAGELFF,TGTGCCAGCAGACCCGGGACAGGGGGGGCCGGGGAGCTGTTTTTT
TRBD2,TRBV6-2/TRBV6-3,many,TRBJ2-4,CASTIEAGVGNIQYF,TGTGCCAGCACCATAGAGGCGGGAGTGGGAAACATTCAGTACTTC
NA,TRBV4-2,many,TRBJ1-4,CASSQGGGHNEKLFF,TGTGCCAGCAGCCAAGGCGGGGGCCATAATGAAAAACTGTTTTTT
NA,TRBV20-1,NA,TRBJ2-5,CSAAGTLQETQYF,TGCAGTGCGGCAGGGACGTTGCAAGAGACCCAGTACTTC
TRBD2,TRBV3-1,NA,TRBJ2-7,CASSQERLAGQYF,TGTGCCAGCAGCCAAGAAAGACTAGCAGGGCAGTACTTC
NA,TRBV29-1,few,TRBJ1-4,CSVEINEKLFF,TGCAGCGTTGAGATTAATGAAAAACTGTTTTTT
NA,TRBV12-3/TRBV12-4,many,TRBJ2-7,CASSMGQGHSYEQYF,TGTGCCAGCAGTATGGGGCAGGGACACTCCTACGAGCAGTACTTC
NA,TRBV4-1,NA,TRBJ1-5,CASSQDAPGIGQPQHF,TGCGCCAGCAGCCAAGATGCGCCAGGGATTGGTCAGCCCCAGCATTTT
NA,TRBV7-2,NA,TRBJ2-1,CASSFASWGNQFF,TGTGCCAGCAGCTTCGCTAGCTGGGGTAATCAGTTCTTC
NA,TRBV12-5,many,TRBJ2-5,CASGLGLSGQETQYF,TGTGCTAGTGGTTTGGGCCTTAGCGGACAAGAGACCCAGTACTTC
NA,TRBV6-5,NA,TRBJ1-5,CASSSLPGGNQPQHF,TGTGCCAGCAGTTCGCTCCCGGGCGGCAATCAGCCCCAGCATTTT
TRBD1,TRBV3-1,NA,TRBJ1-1,CASSPHRGNTEAFF,TGTGCCAGCAGCCCACACAGGGGGAACACTGAAGCTTTCTTT